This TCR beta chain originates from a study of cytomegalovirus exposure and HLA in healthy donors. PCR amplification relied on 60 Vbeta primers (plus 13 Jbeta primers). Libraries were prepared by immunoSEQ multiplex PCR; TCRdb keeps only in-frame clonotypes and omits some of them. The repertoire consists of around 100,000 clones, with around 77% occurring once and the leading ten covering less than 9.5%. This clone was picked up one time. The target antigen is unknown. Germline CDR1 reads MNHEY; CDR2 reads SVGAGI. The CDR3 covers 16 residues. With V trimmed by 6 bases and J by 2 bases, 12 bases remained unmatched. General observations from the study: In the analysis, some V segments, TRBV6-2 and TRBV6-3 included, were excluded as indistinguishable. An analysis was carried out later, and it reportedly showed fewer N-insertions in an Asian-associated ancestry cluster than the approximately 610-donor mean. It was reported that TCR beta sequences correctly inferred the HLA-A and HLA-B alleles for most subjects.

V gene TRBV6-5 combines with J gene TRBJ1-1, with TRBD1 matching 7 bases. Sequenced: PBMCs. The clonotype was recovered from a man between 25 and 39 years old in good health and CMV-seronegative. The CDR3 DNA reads TGTGCCAGCAGGTACCCACCGACAGGGCTCAACACTGAAGCTTTCTTT. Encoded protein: CASRYPPTGLNTEAFF.